This T cell receptor beta chain was captured in a study of blood T cell repertoires in COVID-19. Clones were sequenced by immunoSEQ multiplex PCR, and TCRdb holds only the in-frame ones, with some missing. The table shows about 250,000 clones, with nearly 90% occurring only once. Material for sequencing was peripheral blood. The receptor's source is a man aged 18 to 29 with active or convalescent COVID-19.

CDR3 residues: CASSFGGSGANVLTF. Written as DNA, the CDR3 is TGTGCCAGCAGTTTTGGCGGCTCTGGGGCCAACGTCCTGACTTTC. The chain uses TRBV28 and TRBJ2-6; D gene uncertain. The CDR3 is made up of 15 amino acids. Germline lookup yields CDR1 MDHEN and CDR2 SYDVKM. V was cut by 3 bases and J by 0 bases, with 6 bases left in between.